The T cell receptor beta chain under discussion was sequenced for a study of blood T cell repertoires in COVID-19. Produced via immunoSEQ multiplex PCR; TCRdb's table is partial and in-frame only. The sample holds over 400,000 clones; about nine tenths are singletons and the top ten take more than 7.5%. Trimming stripped 3 bases from V and 1 base from J, with 12 bases between. CDR1 and CDR2 (germline): KGHSH, LQKENI. CDR3 length equals 15 residues. The source material was PBMCs or T cells enriched from blood (not recorded which). This TCR came from an older woman who had recovered from COVID-19. V gene TRBV18 combines with J gene TRBJ1-1; D perhaps matches TRBD1 (6 bases). The CDR3: CASSPTWTANTEAFF. The CDR3 DNA reads TGTGCCAGCTCACCGACCTGGACAGCGAACACTGAAGCTTTCTTT.